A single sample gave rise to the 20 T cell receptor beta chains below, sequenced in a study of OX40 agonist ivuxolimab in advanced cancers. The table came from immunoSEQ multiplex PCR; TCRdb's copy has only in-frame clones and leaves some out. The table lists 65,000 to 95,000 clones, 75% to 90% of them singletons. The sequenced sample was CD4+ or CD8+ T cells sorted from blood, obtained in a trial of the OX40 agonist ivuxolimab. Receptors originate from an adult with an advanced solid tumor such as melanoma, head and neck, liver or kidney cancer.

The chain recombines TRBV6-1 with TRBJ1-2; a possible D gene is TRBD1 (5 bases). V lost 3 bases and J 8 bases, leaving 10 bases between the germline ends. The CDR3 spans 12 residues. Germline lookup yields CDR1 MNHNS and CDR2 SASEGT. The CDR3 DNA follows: TGTGCCAGCAGTGAGAACAAGGGGGGCTACACCTTC. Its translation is CASSENKGGYTF.

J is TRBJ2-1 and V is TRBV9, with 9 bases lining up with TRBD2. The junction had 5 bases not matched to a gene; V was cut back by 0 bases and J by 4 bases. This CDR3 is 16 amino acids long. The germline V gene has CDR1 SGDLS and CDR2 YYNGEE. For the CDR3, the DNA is TGTGCCAGCAGCGTAGACAGACTAGCGGCTTACAATGAGCAGTTCTTC. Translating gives CASSVDRLAAYNEQFF. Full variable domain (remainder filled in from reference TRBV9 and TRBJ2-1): DSGVTQTPKHLITATGQRVTLRCSPRSGDLSVYWYQQSLDQGLQFLIQYYNGEERAKGNILERFSAQQFPDLHSELNLSSLELGDSALYFCASSVDRLAAYNEQFFGPGTRLTVL.

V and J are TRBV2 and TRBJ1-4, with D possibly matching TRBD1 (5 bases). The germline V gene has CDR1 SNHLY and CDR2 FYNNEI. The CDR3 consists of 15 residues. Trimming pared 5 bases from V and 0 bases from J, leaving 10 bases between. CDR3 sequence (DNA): TGTGCCAGCAGTCCGACGGGGGCAACTAATGAAAAACTGTTTTTT. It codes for CASSPTGATNEKLFF.

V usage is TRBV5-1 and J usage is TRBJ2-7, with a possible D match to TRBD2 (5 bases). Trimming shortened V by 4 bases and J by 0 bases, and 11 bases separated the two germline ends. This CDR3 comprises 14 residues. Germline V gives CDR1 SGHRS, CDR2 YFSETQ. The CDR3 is CASSTGLSSYEQYF. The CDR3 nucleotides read TGCGCCAGCAGCACCGGACTGAGCTCCTACGAGCAGTACTTC.

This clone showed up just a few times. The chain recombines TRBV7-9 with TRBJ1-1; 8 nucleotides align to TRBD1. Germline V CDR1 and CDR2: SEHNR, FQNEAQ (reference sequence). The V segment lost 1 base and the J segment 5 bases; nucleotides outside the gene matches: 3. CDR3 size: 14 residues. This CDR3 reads CASSLVQGGTEAFF. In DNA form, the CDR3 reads TGTGCCAGCAGCTTAGTACAGGGGGGGACTGAAGCTTTCTTT.

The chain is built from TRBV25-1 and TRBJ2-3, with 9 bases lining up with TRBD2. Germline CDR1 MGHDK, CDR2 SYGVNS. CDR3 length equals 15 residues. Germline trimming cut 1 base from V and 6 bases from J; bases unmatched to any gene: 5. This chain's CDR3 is CASSESGLAGDTQYF. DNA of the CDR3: TGTGCCAGCAGTGAATCGGGACTAGCCGGGGATACGCAGTATTTT.

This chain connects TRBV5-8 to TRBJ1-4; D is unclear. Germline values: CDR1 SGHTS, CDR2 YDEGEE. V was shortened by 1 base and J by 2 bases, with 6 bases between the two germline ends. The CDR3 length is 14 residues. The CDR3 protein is CASSLPTTNEKLFF. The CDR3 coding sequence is TGTGCCAGCAGCTTGCCCACTACTAATGAAAAACTGTTTTTT.

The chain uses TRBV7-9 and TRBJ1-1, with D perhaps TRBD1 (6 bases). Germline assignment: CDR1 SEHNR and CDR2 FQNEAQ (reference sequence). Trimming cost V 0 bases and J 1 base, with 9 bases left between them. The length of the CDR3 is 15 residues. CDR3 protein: CASSLAPGANTEAFF. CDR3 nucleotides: TGTGCCAGCAGCTTAGCGCCAGGGGCGAACACTGAAGCTTTCTTT.

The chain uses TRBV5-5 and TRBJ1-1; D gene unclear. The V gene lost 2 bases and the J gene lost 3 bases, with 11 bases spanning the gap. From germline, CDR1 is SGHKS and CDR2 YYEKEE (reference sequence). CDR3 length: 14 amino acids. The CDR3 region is CASSFGPTYTEAFF. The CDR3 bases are TGTGCCAGCAGCTTTGGACCGACGTACACTGAAGCTTTCTTT.

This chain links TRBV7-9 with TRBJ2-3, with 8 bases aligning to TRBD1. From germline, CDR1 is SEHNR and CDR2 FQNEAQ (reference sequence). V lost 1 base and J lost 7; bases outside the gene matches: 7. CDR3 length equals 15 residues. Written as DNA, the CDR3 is TGTGCCAGCAGCTTAGGCCTCGGACAGGGCTATACGCAGTATTTT. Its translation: CASSLGLGQGYTQYF.

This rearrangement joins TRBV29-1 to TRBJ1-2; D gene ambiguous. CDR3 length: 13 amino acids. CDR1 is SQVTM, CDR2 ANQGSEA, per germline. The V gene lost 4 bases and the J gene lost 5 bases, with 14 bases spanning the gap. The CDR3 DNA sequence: TGCAGCGTTGTACTTTCAGACCCTTATGGCTACACCTTC. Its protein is CSVVLSDPYGYTF.

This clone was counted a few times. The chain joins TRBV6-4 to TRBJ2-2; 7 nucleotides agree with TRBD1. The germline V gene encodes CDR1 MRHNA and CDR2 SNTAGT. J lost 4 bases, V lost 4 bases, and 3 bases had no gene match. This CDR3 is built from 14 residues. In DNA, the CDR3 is TGTGCCAGCAGTGCACAGGGGCCCACCGGGGAGCTGTTTTTT. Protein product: CASSAQGPTGELFF.

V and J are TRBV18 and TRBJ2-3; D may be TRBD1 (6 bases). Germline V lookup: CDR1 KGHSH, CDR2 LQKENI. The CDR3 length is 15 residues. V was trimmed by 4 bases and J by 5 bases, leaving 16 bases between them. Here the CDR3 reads CASSQGRQERDTQYF. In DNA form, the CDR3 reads TGTGCCAGCTCACAGGGACGACAGGAACGAGATACGCAGTATTTT.

The CDR3 reads CASSAQGVDEAFF. Here the CDR3 DNA reads TGTGCCAGCAGCGCGCAGGGGGTGGATGAAGCTTTCTTT. The rearrangement joins TRBV9 to TRBJ1-1; 7 bases map to TRBD1. The CDR3 is made up of 13 amino acids. The J segment lost 7 bases and the V segment lost 3 bases, leaving 6 bases of the junction unmatched. Germline assignment: CDR1 SGDLS and CDR2 YYNGEE.

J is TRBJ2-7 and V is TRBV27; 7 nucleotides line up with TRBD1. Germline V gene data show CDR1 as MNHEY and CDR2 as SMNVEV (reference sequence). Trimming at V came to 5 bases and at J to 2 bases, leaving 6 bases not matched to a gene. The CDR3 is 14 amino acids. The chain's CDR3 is CASSLYGTAYEQYF. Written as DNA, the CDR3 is TGTGCCAGCAGTCTTTATGGGACAGCCTACGAGCAGTACTTC.

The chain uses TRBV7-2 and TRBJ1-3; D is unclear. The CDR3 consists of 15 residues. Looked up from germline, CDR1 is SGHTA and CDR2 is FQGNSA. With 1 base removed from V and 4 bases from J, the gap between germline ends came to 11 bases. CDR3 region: CASSLVQDAGNTIYF. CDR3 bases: TGTGCCAGCAGCTTAGTCCAGGACGCAGGAAACACCATATATTTT.

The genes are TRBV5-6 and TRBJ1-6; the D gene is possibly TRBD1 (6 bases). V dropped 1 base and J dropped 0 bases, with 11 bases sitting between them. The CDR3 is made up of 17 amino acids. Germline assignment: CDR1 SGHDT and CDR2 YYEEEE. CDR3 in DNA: TGTGCCAGCAGCTTGCTGGCAGGGGACTCCTATAATTCACCCCTCCACTTT. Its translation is CASSLLAGDSYNSPLHF.

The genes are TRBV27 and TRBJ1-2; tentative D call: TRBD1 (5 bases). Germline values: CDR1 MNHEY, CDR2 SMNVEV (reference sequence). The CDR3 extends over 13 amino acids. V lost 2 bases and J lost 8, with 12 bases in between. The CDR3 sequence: CASSLIGARGYTF. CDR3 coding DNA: TGTGCCAGCAGTTTAATTGGGGCGCGGGGCTACACCTTC.

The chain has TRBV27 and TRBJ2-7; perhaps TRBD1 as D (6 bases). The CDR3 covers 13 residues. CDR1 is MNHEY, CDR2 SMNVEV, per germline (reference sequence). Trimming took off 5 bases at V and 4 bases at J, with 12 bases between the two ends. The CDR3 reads CASSPWDTYEQYF. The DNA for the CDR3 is TGTGCCAGCAGTCCTTGGGACACTTACGAGCAGTACTTC.

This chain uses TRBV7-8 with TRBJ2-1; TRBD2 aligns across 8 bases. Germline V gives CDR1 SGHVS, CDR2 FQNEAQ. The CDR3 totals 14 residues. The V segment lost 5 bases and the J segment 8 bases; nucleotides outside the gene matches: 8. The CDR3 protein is CASSPHFGGDEQFF. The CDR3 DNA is TGTGCCAGCAGCCCCCATTTCGGGGGGGATGAGCAGTTCTTC.